The 11 T cell receptor beta chains listed next were all sequenced from one sample in a study of a mutant IDH1 vaccine in newly diagnosed glioma. No antigen has been identified for these receptors. TCRdb's copy holds only in-frame clones and misses some; the assay was immunoSEQ multiplex PCR. The table shows roughly 42,000 clones, with roughly 88% occurring only once. Time point denoted: week 5, during vaccination. It was 300 ug of mutant IDH1 20-mer peptide that made up each vaccine dose, given with topical imiquimod. Sample: PBMCs, taken from a glioma patient whose treatment included an IDH1 peptide vaccine. Receptors originate from a man aged 35-49 years with glioma.

This clone appeared a few times. This chain joins TRBV10-3 and TRBJ1-5; D gene uncertain. Germline V lookup: CDR1 ENHRY, CDR2 SYGVKD. The CDR3 extends over 12 amino acids. Trimming took 5 bases from V and 7 from J, leaving 9 bases between them. The CDR3 protein is CAISRDSQPQHF. CDR3 DNA sequence: TGTGCCATCAGTCGGGATTCCCAGCCCCAGCATTTT.

This clone has only a few counts. DNA of the CDR3: TGTGCCAGCAGTGAAACTAGCGGCACCACAGATACGCAGTATTTT. Its translation is CASSETSGTTDTQYF. The rearrangement links TRBV6-1 to TRBJ2-3, with 8 bases identical to TRBD2. The CDR3 length is 15 residues. CDR1 and CDR2 from the germline V gene are MNHNS and SASEGT. V was pared by 2 bases and J by 2 bases, with 3 bases of the junction left unmatched.

The chain uses TRBV2 and TRBJ2-1, with D unresolved. In germline, CDR1 is SNHLY, CDR2 FYNNEI. Trimming removed 8 bases at V and 2 bases at J, with 4 bases between. There are 11 residues in the CDR3. CDR3 bases: TGTGCCAGCGGCGCCTACAATGAGCAGTTCTTC. Residues: CASGAYNEQFF.

In DNA, the CDR3 is TGTGCCAGCAGCCCCAGTAGCCTGGGGAATGAGCAGTTCTTC. Residues: CASSPSSLGNEQFF. The chain uses TRBV9 and TRBJ2-1, with D hard to call. V shed 4 bases and J shed 7 bases, with 15 bases lying between them. Looked up from germline, CDR1 is SGDLS and CDR2 is YYNGEE. CDR3 size: 14 residues.

The table lists this clone with a few counts. The chain is built from TRBV19 and TRBJ1-2; D remains ambiguous. CDR3 length: 11 residues. V dropped 6 bases and J dropped 4 bases, with 6 bases sitting between them. Germline V gene data show CDR1 as LNHDA and CDR2 as SQIVND (reference sequence). In nucleotides, the CDR3 is TGTGCCAGTAGAACAAGCTATGGCTACACCTTC. This translates into CASRTSYGYTF.

V is TRBV6-6 and J is TRBJ2-5; 10 bases agree with TRBD1. CDR1 is MNHNY and CDR2 is SVGAGI in the germline V gene (reference sequence). V was pared by 4 bases and J by 3 bases, with 5 bases of the junction left unmatched. CDR3 length: 15 residues. The chain's CDR3 is CASSSPGQGEETQYF. CDR3 nucleotides: TGTGCCAGCAGTTCCCCCGGACAGGGGGAAGAGACCCAGTACTTC.

The rearrangement links TRBV25-1 to TRBJ2-1; tentative D call: TRBD1 (6 bases). CDR3 length equals 12 residues. The ends were cut back, 5 bases at V and 8 bases at J, with 10 bases in the middle. Looked up from germline, CDR1 is MGHDK and CDR2 is SYGVNS. The CDR3 nucleotides are TGTGCCAGCAGTAGACAGGACGATGAGCAGTTCTTC. It codes for CASSRQDDEQFF.

This rearrangement joins TRBV9 to TRBJ2-5, with D perhaps TRBD1 (6 bases). Looked up from germline, CDR1 is SGDLS and CDR2 is YYNGEE. V was cut by 3 bases and J by 10 bases, with 19 bases left in between. This CDR3 has 14 amino acids. The CDR3 protein is CASSEDSRIVIQYF. CDR3 nucleotides: TGTGCCAGCAGCGAGGACAGCCGAATCGTAATCCAGTACTTC. Filled out from reference TRBV9 and TRBJ2-5, the complete variable domain reads DSGVTQTPKHLITATGQRVTLRCSPRSGDLSVYWYQQSLDQGLQFLIQYYNGEERAKGNILERFSAQQFPDLHSELNLSSLELGDSALYFCASSEDSRIVIQYFGPGTRLLVL.

J is TRBJ2-1 and V is TRBV6-5, with 7 bases matching TRBD2. With V trimmed by 5 bases and J by 1 base, 5 bases remained unmatched. This CDR3 spans 15 amino acids. Germline lookup yields CDR1 MNHEY and CDR2 SVGAGI. The DNA for the CDR3 is TGTGCCAGCAGTCGGGACTATCATTCCTACAATGAGCAGTTCTTC. Its protein is CASSRDYHSYNEQFF.

The V and J genes are TRBV6-1 and TRBJ1-2, with 7 bases fitting TRBD1. Germline V gene data show CDR1 as MNHNS and CDR2 as SASEGT. V dropped 6 bases and J dropped 4; count of bases not matched to a gene: 8. This CDR3 contains 14 residues. The CDR3 nucleotides are TGTGCCAGCAGACCTACATGGGACAGCTATGGCTACACCTTC. It encodes CASRPTWDSYGYTF.

There are a few counts of this clone. The chain recombines TRBV6-4 with TRBJ2-3, with 8 bases identical to TRBD1. Germline loops: CDR1 MRHNA, CDR2 SNTAGT. Trimming at V came to 5 bases and at J to 2 bases, leaving 6 bases not matched to a gene. This CDR3 contains 15 residues. CDR3 protein: CASSRTGTNTDTQYF. CDR3 DNA: TGTGCCAGCAGTCGGACAGGGACCAACACAGATACGCAGTATTTT.